Listed here are 30 T cell receptor beta chains from one sample, sequenced in a study of T cell changes during pregnancy in multiple sclerosis. The data were produced by immunoSEQ multiplex PCR, yet TCRdb's version contains in-frame clones alone and is incomplete. The sample carries under 65,000 clones, just under 95% recorded once. Source: peripheral blood, taken in the second trimester of pregnancy. The receptors shown here come from a female donor with multiple sclerosis, enrolled in a pregnancy study.

V is TRBV19 and J is TRBJ1-5, with 9 bases lining up with TRBD1. CDR1 LNHDA and CDR2 SQIVND come from the germline V gene (reference sequence). The ends lost 6 bases at V and 2 bases at J; junction bases unmatched: 14. The CDR3 is 18 amino acids. The CDR3 coding sequence is TGTGCCAGTAGCCCTGGTACAGGGGGCCTGATGCGCAATCAGCCCCAGCATTTT. As protein: CASSPGTGGLMRNQPQHF.

V gene TRBV6-5 combines with J gene TRBJ1-1; TRBD1 is a possible D gene (6 bases). V lost 6 bases and J lost 5, with 16 bases in between. The V gene's germline CDR1 is MNHEY and CDR2 SVGAGI. This CDR3 is 14 amino acids long. This chain's CDR3 is CASRLQGKVTEAFF. For the CDR3, the DNA is TGTGCCAGCAGACTACAGGGCAAGGTTACTGAAGCTTTCTTT.

The chain combines TRBV28 with TRBJ2-2; 11 bases match TRBD2. The CDR3 runs to 16 residues. V lost 5 bases and J lost 6; bases outside the gene matches: 8. In germline, CDR1 is MDHEN, CDR2 SYDVKM. The CDR3 region has the DNA TGTGCCAGCAGTCATGGCGCTAGCGGGAGGCCCGGGGAGCTGTTTTTT. It yields the protein CASSHGASGRPGELFF. Supplemented by reference TRBV28 and TRBJ2-2, the full variable domain reads DVKVTQSSRYLVKRTGEKVFLECVQDMDHENMFWYRQDPGLGLRLIYFSYDVKMKEKGDIPEGYSVSREKKERFSLILESASTNQTSMYLCASSHGASGRPGELFFGEGSRLTVL.

The chain employs TRBV7-2 and TRBJ2-4, with 12 nucleotides matching TRBD1. The CDR3 has 17 amino acids. Germline CDR1 SGHTA, CDR2 FQGNSA. With 1 base clipped from V and 7 bases from J, the junction kept 8 bases outside the gene matches. DNA for the CDR3: TGTGCCAGCAGCTTAGAGCCCCTGGGACAGGGGGCTAACATTCAGTACTTC. Its translation: CASSLEPLGQGANIQYF.

V usage is TRBV20-1 and J usage is TRBJ1-1, with a weak D call TRBD1 (6 bases). This CDR3 is 11 amino acids long. Trimming took off 6 bases at V and 11 bases at J, with 16 bases between the two ends. Germline assignment: CDR1 DFQATT and CDR2 SNEGSKA (reference sequence). The CDR3 DNA sequence: TGCAGTGCCCCAACCCCAGGGGACGCTTTCTTT. Residues: CSAPTPGDAFF.

This rearrangement joins TRBV27 to TRBJ2-7; a weak D match, TRBD2 (6 bases). Trimming pared 5 bases from V and 2 bases from J, leaving 16 bases between. This CDR3 region has 15 residues. Germline CDR1 reads MNHEY; CDR2 reads SMNVEV (reference sequence). CDR3 nucleotide sequence: TGTGCCAGCAGTCCAGGGACTCTAAAGGCCTACGAGCAGTACTTC. It codes for CASSPGTLKAYEQYF.

This clone was seen a handful of times. The rearrangement links TRBV27 to TRBJ2-3, with a tentative D call TRBD2 (6 bases). The ends were cut back, 1 base at V and 4 bases at J, with 12 bases in the middle. This CDR3 is 15 amino acids long. Germline V gives CDR1 MNHEY, CDR2 SMNVEV (reference sequence). The CDR3 DNA sequence: TGTGCCAGCAGTTTATTGGAGGGGAGAGCAGATACGCAGTATTTT. It translates to CASSLLEGRADTQYF.

V and J are TRBV5-1 and TRBJ2-7, with 10 bases that match TRBD1. Germline V gives CDR1 SGHRS, CDR2 YFSETQ. This CDR3 is built from 14 residues. Trimming cost V 2 bases and J 5 bases; bases outside gene matches: 4. CDR3 protein: CASSLGTGDDEQYF. The CDR3 DNA is TGCGCCAGCAGCTTAGGGACAGGGGACGACGAGCAGTACTTC.

This chain joins TRBV30 and TRBJ2-1; D is possibly TRBD2 (6 bases). Trimming took off 0 bases at V and 10 bases at J, with 22 bases between the two ends. CDR3 length: 16 amino acids. Germline lookup yields CDR1 GTSNPN and CDR2 SVGIG (reference sequence). The CDR3 region is CAWSVSRDFLRREQFF. In nucleotides, the CDR3 is TGTGCCTGGAGTGTATCGCGGGACTTCCTGCGACGGGAGCAGTTCTTC.

The V gene is TRBV4-1, the J gene TRBJ1-2; 7 bases are shared with TRBD1. This CDR3 is 14 amino acids long. CDR1 and CDR2 from the germline V gene are MGHRA and YSYEKL. V shed 2 bases, J shed 8 bases, and the junction held 8 bases outside the gene matches. This CDR3 reads CASSQSQQGPGYTF. The CDR3 bases are TGCGCCAGCAGCCAAAGCCAACAGGGGCCCGGCTACACCTTC.

The CDR3 region is CARSLKGEKLFF. DNA of the CDR3: TGTGCCAGAAGCTTGAAGGGGGAAAAACTGTTTTTT. The J gene is TRBJ1-4, the V gene TRBV5-3; possible D gene TRBD1, 5 bases. TRBV5-3 is labeled an ORF, and its function is uncertain. There are 12 residues in the CDR3. V lost 1 base, J lost 8 bases, and 6 bases lay in between.

The chain couples TRBV11-2 to TRBJ2-5; TRBD1 aligns across 8 bases. J was trimmed by 4 bases and V by 2 bases; bases with no gene match: 6. The V gene's germline CDR1 is SGHAT and CDR2 FQNNGV. The CDR3 is 15 residues long. The DNA for the CDR3 is TGTGCCAGCAGCTTACAGGGGGCTTCAGGAGAGACCCAGTACTTC. Protein product: CASSLQGASGETQYF.

This chain connects TRBV4-2 to TRBJ2-7, with 9 bases lining up with TRBD1. CDR1 LGHNA and CDR2 YNFKEQ come from the germline V gene. V gave up 1 base and J gave up 4 bases; unmatched junction bases: 5. The CDR3 contains 15 residues. The CDR3 DNA sequence: TGTGCCAGCAGCCAAGCCGACAGGGGGTCGTACGAGCAGTACTTC. This translates into CASSQADRGSYEQYF.

The J gene is TRBJ2-7, the V gene TRBV19, with TRBD2 matching 9 bases. V lost 2 bases to trimming and J lost 4 bases; unmatched junction nucleotides: 6. Germline lookup yields CDR1 LNHDA and CDR2 SQIVND (reference sequence). The CDR3 is 15 residues long. DNA for the CDR3: TGTGCCAGTAGTATAATAGCGGGAGAAAGGTACGAGCAGTACTTC. It yields the protein CASSIIAGERYEQYF.

The chain joins TRBV28 to TRBJ2-7; 10 bases line up with TRBD2. The CDR3 has 15 residues. Germline V lookup: CDR1 MDHEN, CDR2 SYDVKM. After removal of 3 bases from V and 4 bases from J, the junction contained 6 bases not matched to a gene. The CDR3 nucleotides read TGTGCCAGCAGTTTTTTCTCAGCGGGAGGGTACGAGCAGTACTTC. This gives the protein CASSFFSAGGYEQYF.

V usage is TRBV2 and J usage is TRBJ2-7, with D possibly matching TRBD1 (5 bases). This CDR3 contains 12 residues. Germline V lookup: CDR1 SNHLY, CDR2 FYNNEI. Between the trimmed V and J ends, which lost 7 bases and 5 bases, there was a span of 12 bases. The CDR3 loop reads CASNKGVNEQYF. For the CDR3, the DNA is TGTGCCAGCAACAAAGGGGTTAACGAGCAGTACTTC.

The V gene is TRBV4-1, the J gene TRBJ2-5; D uncertain. With the DNA end fitting TRBJ2-7 better, the J assignment may be wrong. From germline, CDR1 is MGHRA and CDR2 YSYEKL. CDR3 length: 17 residues. The chain's CDR3 is CASSQPLTGLTYYEQYF. The CDR3, as DNA: TGCGCCAGCAGCCAACCACTTACTGGTCTTACCTACTACGAGCAGTACTTC.

V is TRBV5-1 and J is TRBJ1-4; TRBD1 agrees at 7 bases. The germline gives CDR1 SGHRS, CDR2 YFSETQ. V dropped 4 bases and J dropped 2; count of bases not matched to a gene: 8. CDR3 size: 16 residues. CDR3 in amino acids: CASSPGQISTNEKLFF. In DNA, the CDR3 is TGCGCCAGCAGCCCGGGACAGATCTCGACTAATGAAAAACTGTTTTTT. The full variable domain, its missing parts supplied by reference TRBV5-1 and TRBJ1-4, is KAGVTQTPRYLIKTRGQQVTLSCSPISGHRSVSWYQQTPGQGLQFLFEYFSETQRNKGNFPGRFSGRQFSNSRSEMNVSTLELGDSALYLCASSPGQISTNEKLFFGSGTQLSVL.

The chain joins TRBV29-1 to TRBJ1-1, with D possibly being TRBD1 (6 bases). The CDR3 spans 13 residues. V lost 8 bases, J lost 0 bases, and 13 bases lay in between. CDR1 is SQVTM, CDR2 ANQGSEA, per germline. The CDR3, as DNA: TGCAGCTCTAATTGGGGGCTGAACACTGAAGCTTTCTTT. Its translation: CSSNWGLNTEAFF.

The chain uses TRBV7-2 and TRBJ2-7; D possibly corresponds to TRBD2 (5 bases). CDR1 is SGHTA and CDR2 is FQGNSA in the germline V gene. Trimming stripped 7 bases from V and 4 bases from J, with 17 bases between. The CDR3 spans 14 residues. The CDR3 loop reads CASTSSIRGYEQYF. DNA for the CDR3: TGTGCCAGCACCTCTAGCATACGAGGGTACGAGCAGTACTTC.

J is TRBJ2-3 and V is TRBV10-3; 8 bases are shared with TRBD1. The CDR3 is made up of 16 amino acids. The germline CDR1 and CDR2 sequences are ENHRY and SYGVKD. The junction had 9 bases not matched to a gene; V was cut back by 3 bases and J by 4 bases. CDR3 DNA: TGTGCCATCAGTGATGTGGACAGGGATGACGCAGATACGCAGTATTTT. Its protein product is CAISDVDRDDADTQYF.

V usage is TRBV5-1 and J usage is TRBJ2-5; 11 positions agree with TRBD2. There are 14 residues in the CDR3. With 4 bases clipped from V and 9 bases from J, the junction kept 8 bases outside the gene matches. Germline V gene lookup returns CDR1 SGHRS and CDR2 YFSETQ. The CDR3 region is CASSLTSGAGAQYF. CDR3 coding DNA: TGCGCCAGCAGCCTGACTAGCGGGGCAGGGGCCCAGTACTTC.

The gene calls are TRBV19 and TRBJ2-5; D may be TRBD2 (5 bases). The ends were cut back, 3 bases at V and 3 bases at J, with 8 bases in the middle. Germline loops: CDR1 LNHDA, CDR2 SQIVND (reference sequence). The CDR3 consists of 13 residues. CDR3 protein: CASSMNSEETQYF. The CDR3 DNA follows: TGTGCCAGTAGTATGAATAGCGAAGAGACCCAGTACTTC.

This clone came up a few times. The chain has TRBV7-9 and TRBJ1-1, with D unresolved. This CDR3 is built from 12 residues. Between the trimmed V and J ends, which lost 1 base and 6 bases, there was a span of 6 bases. Germline V gene lookup returns CDR1 SEHNR and CDR2 FQNEAQ (reference sequence). As DNA, the CDR3 is TGTGCCAGCAGCTTAGACCGAGCTGAAGCTTTCTTT. It codes for CASSLDRAEAFF.

J is TRBJ2-7 and V is TRBV5-1; TRBD1 might be the D (5 bases). Germline lookup yields CDR1 SGHRS and CDR2 YFSETQ. V lost 1 base to trimming and J lost 3 bases, with 11 bases between them. This CDR3 comprises 14 residues. The DNA of the CDR3 is TGCGCCAGCAGCTTGAGGGGTTGGGACTACGAGCAGTACTTC. It specifies CASSLRGWDYEQYF.

Only one count was recorded for this clone. V gene TRBV19 combines with J gene TRBJ1-2, with 7 bases aligning to TRBD1. The CDR3 is 15 amino acids. Germline-derived CDR1 and CDR2 are LNHDA and SQIVND (reference sequence). V shed 5 bases, J shed 4 bases, and the junction held 10 bases outside the gene matches. The CDR3 DNA reads as TGTGCCAGTAGTTCTCCCCGGGACAGCGTCTATGGCTACACCTTC. Its protein product is CASSSPRDSVYGYTF.

The chain links TRBV19 to TRBJ1-1; D remains unclear. The CDR3 runs to 13 residues. Germline CDR1 reads LNHDA; CDR2 reads SQIVND (reference sequence). The germline V and J ends were trimmed by 3 bases and 3 bases, with 8 bases remaining between them. CDR3 DNA: TGTGCCAGTAGTATGGCCGGGTACACTGAAGCTTTCTTT. It yields the protein CASSMAGYTEAFF.

The V call is TRBV7-2, the J call TRBJ2-3; 8 bases fit TRBD2. The CDR3 sequence is 16 residues long. The V and J ends lost 2 bases and 2 bases, in that order; junction bases with no gene match: 6. The germline gives CDR1 SGHTA, CDR2 FQGNSA. CDR3 region: CASSLFGGRNTDTQYF. CDR3 nucleotide sequence: TGTGCCAGCAGCTTATTCGGCGGGAGGAACACAGATACGCAGTATTTT.

This rearrangement joins TRBV30 to TRBJ2-3; 9 positions match TRBD2. CDR3 size: 17 residues. J was trimmed by 2 bases and V by 1 base; bases with no gene match: 10. From germline, CDR1 is GTSNPN and CDR2 SVGIG (reference sequence). As DNA, the CDR3 is TGTGCCTGGAGTGAAAAGTCTAGCGGGACGTTCACAGATACGCAGTATTTT. Amino acid sequence: CAWSEKSSGTFTDTQYF.

The CDR3 loop reads CASSERGWGTEAFF. The CDR3 coding sequence is TGTGCCAGCAGTGAAAGGGGTTGGGGAACTGAAGCTTTCTTT. The V and J genes are TRBV2 and TRBJ1-1, with a tentative D call TRBD1 (5 bases). V shed 2 bases and J shed 5 bases, with 12 bases lying between them. The V gene's germline CDR1 is SNHLY and CDR2 FYNNEI. There are 14 residues in the CDR3.